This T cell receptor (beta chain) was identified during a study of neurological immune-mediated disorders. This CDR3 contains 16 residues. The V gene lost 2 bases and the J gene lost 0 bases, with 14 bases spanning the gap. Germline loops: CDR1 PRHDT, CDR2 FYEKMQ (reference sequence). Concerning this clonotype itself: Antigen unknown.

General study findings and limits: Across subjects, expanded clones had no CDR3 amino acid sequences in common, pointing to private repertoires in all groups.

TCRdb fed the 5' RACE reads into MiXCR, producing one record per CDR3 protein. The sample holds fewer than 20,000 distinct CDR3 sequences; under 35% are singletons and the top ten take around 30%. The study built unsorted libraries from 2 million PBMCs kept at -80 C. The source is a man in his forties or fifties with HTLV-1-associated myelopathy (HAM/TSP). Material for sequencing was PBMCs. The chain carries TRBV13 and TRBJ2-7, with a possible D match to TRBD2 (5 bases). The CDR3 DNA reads TGTGCCAGCAGCTTAAGCGGCGCAAAAATCTCCTACGAGCAGTACTTC. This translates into CASSLSGAKISYEQYF.